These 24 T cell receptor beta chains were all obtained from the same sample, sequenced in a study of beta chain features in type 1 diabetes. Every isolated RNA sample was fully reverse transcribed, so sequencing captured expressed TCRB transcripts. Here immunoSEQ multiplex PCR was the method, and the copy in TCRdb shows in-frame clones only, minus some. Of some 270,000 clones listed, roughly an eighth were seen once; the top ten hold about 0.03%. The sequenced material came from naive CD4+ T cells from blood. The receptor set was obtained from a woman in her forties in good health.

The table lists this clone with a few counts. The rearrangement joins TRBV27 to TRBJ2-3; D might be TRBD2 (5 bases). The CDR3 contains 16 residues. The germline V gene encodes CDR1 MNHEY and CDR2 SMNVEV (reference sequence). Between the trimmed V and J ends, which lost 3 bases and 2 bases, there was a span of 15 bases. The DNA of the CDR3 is TGTGCCAGCAGTTTTAGAACGGGGATTTTCACAGATACGCAGTATTTT. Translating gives CASSFRTGIFTDTQYF.

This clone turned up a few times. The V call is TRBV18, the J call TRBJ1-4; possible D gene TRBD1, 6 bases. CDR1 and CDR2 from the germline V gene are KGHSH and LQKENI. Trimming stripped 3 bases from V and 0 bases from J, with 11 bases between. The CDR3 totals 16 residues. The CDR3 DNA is TGTGCCAGCTCACCGGCGACAGGCGCAACTAATGAAAAACTGTTTTTT. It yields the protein CASSPATGATNEKLFF.

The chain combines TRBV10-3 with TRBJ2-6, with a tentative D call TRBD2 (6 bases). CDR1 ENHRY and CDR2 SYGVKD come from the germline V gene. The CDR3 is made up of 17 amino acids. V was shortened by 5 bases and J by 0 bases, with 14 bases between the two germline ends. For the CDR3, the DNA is TGTGCCATCAGTAGCCGGGACGGGAGCTCTGGGGCCAACGTCCTGACTTTC. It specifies CAISSRDGSSGANVLTF.

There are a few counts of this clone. The CDR3 loop reads CASSPGQGSWGYTF. The CDR3, as DNA: TGCGCCAGCAGCCCGGGACAGGGATCGTGGGGCTACACCTTC. This sequence joins TRBV5-1 and TRBJ1-2; TRBD1 agrees at 9 bases. The CDR3 length is 14 residues. Germline V gene sequence: CDR1 SGHRS, CDR2 YFSETQ. V was pared by 4 bases and J by 8 bases, with 9 bases of the junction left unmatched.

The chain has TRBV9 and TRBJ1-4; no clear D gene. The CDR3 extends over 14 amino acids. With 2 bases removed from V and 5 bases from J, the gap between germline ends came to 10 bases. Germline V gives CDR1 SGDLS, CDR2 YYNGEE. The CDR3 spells CASSVLESNEKLFF. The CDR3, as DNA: TGTGCCAGCAGCGTCTTAGAGTCAAATGAAAAACTGTTTTTT.

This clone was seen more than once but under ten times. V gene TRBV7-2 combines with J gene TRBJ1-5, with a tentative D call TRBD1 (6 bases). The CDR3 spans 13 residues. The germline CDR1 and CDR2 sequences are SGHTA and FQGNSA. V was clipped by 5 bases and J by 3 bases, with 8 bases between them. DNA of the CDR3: TGTGCCAGCAGCGGACAGACCAATCAGCCCCAGCATTTT. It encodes CASSGQTNQPQHF.

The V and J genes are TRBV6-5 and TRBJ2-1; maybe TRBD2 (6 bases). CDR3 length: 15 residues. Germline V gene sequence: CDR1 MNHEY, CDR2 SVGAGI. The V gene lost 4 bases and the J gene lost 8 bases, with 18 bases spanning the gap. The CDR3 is CASSSPGLRRDEQFF. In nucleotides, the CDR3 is TGTGCCAGCAGTTCGCCGGGACTTAGGCGGGATGAGCAGTTCTTC.

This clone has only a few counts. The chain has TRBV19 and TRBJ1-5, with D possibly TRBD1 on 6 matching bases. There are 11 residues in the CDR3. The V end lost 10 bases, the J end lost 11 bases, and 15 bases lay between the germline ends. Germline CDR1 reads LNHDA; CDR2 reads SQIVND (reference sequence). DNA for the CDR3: TGTGCCACCAGAGGGGGGGACTCCCAGCATTTT. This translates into CATRGGDSQHF.

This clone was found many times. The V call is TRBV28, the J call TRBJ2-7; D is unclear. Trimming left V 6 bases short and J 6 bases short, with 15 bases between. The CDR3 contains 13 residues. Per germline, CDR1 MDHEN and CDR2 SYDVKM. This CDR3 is CASRPPTVGEQYF. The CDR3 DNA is TGTGCCAGCAGACCTCCTACGGTCGGCGAGCAGTACTTC.

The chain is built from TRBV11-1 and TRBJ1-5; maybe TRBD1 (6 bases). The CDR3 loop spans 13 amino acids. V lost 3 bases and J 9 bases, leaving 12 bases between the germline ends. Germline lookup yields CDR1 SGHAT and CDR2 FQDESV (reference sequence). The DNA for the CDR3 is TGTGCCAGCAGCTTGACAGGTGGTTCGCCCCAGCATTTT. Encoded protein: CASSLTGGSPQHF.

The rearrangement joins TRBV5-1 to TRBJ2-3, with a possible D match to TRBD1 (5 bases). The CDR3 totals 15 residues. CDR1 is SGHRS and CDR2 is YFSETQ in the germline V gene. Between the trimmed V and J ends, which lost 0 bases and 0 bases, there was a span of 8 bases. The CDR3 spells CASSLAQGSTDTQYF. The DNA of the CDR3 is TGCGCCAGCAGCTTGGCCCAGGGTAGCACAGATACGCAGTATTTT.

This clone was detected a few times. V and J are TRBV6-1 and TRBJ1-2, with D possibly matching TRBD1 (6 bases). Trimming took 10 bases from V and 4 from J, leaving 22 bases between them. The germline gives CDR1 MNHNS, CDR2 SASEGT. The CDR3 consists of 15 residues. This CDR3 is CATRTAQEIRYGYTF. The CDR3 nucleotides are TGTGCCACCCGGACAGCCCAAGAGATACGCTATGGCTACACCTTC.

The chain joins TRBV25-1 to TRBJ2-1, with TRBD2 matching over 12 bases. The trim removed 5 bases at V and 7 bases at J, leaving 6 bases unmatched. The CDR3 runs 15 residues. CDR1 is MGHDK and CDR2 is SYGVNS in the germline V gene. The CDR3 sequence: CASSQLAGGWNEQFF. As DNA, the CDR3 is TGTGCCAGCAGTCAGCTAGCGGGGGGGTGGAATGAGCAGTTCTTC.

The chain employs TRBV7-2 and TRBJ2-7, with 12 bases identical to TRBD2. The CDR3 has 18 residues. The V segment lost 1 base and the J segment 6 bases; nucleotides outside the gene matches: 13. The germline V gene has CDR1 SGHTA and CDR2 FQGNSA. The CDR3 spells CASSLDSSGGDWSREQYF. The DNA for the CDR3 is TGTGCCAGCAGCTTAGATTCTAGCGGGGGGGACTGGTCGCGCGAGCAGTACTTC.

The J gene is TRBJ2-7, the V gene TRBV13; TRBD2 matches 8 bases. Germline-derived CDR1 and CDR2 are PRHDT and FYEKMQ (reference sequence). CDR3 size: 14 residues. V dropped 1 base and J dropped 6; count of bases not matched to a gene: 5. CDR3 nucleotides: TGTGCCAGCAGCTTAGCGGGGGGGCCGGGCGAGCAGTACTTC. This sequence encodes CASSLAGGPGEQYF.

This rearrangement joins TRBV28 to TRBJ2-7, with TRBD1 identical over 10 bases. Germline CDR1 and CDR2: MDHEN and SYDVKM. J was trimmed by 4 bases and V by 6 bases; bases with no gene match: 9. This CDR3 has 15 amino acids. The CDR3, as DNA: TGTGCCAGCAGAGACTCCGGGACAGGGGTTTACGAGCAGTACTTC. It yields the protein CASRDSGTGVYEQYF.

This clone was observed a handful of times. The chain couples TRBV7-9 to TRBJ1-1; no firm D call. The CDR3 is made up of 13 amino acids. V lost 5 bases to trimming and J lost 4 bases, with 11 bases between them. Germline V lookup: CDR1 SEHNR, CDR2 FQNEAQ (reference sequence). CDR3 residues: CASSPREGTEAFF. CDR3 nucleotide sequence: TGTGCCAGCAGCCCTAGGGAGGGCACTGAAGCTTTCTTT.

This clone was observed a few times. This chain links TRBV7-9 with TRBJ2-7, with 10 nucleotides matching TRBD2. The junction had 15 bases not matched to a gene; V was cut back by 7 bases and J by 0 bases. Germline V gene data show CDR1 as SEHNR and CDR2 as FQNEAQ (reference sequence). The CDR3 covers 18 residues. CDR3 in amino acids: CASTSKRGGQRGSYEQYF. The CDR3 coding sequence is TGTGCCAGCACCTCTAAGCGGGGGGGGCAGAGAGGCTCCTACGAGCAGTACTTC. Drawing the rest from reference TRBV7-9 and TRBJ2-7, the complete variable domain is DTGVSQNPRHKITKRGQNVTFRCDPISEHNRLYWYRQTLGQGPEFLTYFQNEAQLEKSRLLSDRFSAERPKGSFSTLEIQRTEQGDSAMYLCASTSKRGGQRGSYEQYFGPGTRLTVT.

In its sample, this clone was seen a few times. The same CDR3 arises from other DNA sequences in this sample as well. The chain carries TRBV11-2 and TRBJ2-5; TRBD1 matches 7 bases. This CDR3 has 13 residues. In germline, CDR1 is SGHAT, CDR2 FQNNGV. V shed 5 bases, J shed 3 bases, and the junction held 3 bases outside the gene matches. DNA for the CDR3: TGTGCCAGCAGCCCGGGACAGAAAGAGACCCAGTACTTC. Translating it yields CASSPGQKETQYF.

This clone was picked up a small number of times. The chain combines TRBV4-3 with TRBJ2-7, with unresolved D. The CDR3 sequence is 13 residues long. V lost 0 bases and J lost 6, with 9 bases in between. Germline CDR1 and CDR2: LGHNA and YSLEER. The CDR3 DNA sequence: TGCGCCAGCAGCCAAGATCTTCCTTCCGAGCAGTACTTC. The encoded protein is CASSQDLPSEQYF.

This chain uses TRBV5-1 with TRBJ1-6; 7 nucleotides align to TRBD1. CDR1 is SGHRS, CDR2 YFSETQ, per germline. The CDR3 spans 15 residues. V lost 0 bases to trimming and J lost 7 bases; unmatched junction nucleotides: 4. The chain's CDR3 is CASSLDGRGNSPLHF. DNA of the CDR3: TGCGCCAGCAGCTTGGACGGCAGGGGGAATTCACCCCTCCACTTT. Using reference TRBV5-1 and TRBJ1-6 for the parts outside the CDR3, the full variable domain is KAGVTQTPRYLIKTRGQQVTLSCSPISGHRSVSWYQQTPGQGLQFLFEYFSETQRNKGNFPGRFSGRQFSNSRSEMNVSTLELGDSALYLCASSLDGRGNSPLHFGNGTRLTVT.

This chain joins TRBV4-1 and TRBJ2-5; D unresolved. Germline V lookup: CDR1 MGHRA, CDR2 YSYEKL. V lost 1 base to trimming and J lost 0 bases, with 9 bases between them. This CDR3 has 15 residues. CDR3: CASSQVYTYQETQYF. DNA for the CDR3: TGCGCCAGCAGCCAAGTTTACACGTACCAAGAGACCCAGTACTTC.

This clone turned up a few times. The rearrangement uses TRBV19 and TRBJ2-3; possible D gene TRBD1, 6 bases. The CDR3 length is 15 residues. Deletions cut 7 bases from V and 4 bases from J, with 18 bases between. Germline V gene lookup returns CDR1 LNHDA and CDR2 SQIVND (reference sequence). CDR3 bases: TGTGCCAGTACCTTCTCGACAGGAGTTCCAGATACGCAGTATTTT. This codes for CASTFSTGVPDTQYF.

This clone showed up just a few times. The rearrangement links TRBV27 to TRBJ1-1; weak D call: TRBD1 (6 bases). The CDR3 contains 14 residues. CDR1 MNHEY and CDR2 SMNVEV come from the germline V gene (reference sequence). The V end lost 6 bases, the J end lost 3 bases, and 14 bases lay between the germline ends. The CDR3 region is CASRRTGPYTEAFF. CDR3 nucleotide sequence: TGTGCCAGCAGGAGAACAGGGCCTTACACTGAAGCTTTCTTT.